This T cell receptor beta chain was documented in a study of T cells after posttransplantation cyclophosphamide. The CDR3 totals 16 residues. In germline, CDR1 is SGHDN, CDR2 FVKESK. The V gene end was trimmed by 7 bases and the J gene end by 0 bases; junction bases not matched to a gene: 9. The data were produced by immunoSEQ multiplex PCR, yet TCRdb's version contains in-frame clones alone and is incomplete. This sample has under 45,000 clones, each found more than once. In this sample, this clone turned up many times. Its antigen is not identified. Study observations and caveats: Donor-recipient repertoire similarity was low at 1-2 months, rising over year one. After PTCy, TRB diversity resembled that of CNI/methotrexate controls.

Sequencing was performed on PBMCs. The clonotype comes from a woman between 50 and 59 years old in good health and a related stem cell transplant donor. This sequence joins TRBV14 and TRBJ2-3; 8 bases align to TRBD2. The chain's CDR3 is CASNRAGALSTDTQYF. The CDR3 coding sequence is TGTGCCAGCAATCGAGCGGGGGCCCTAAGCACAGATACGCAGTATTTT.